One and the same sample provided the 29 T cell receptor beta chains below, sequenced in a study of T cells in Graves' hyperthyroidism and ophthalmopathy. RNA transcripts were the template for amplifying TCR beta CDR3 regions. When the TCR CDR3 underwent first-round RT-PCR, the HTBI primer set was used. TCRdb reanalysed the multiplex PCR reads using MiXCR and keeps one entry per CDR3 protein. The table includes roughly 500,000 distinct CDR3 sequences, about 14% detected once. Sample: blood. These TCRs come from a woman aged 25 to 39 with Graves' hyperthyroidism that later progressed to Graves' ophthalmopathy.

This clonotype was detected ten times or more. The chain links TRBV7-9 to TRBJ2-5, with 8 bases aligning to TRBD2. This CDR3 has 16 residues. Per the germline V gene, CDR1 is SEHNR and CDR2 is FQNEAQ (reference sequence). V shed 3 bases and J 0 bases; nucleotides not matched to a gene: 6. This CDR3 reads CASSFREGEYQETQYF. The CDR3 DNA follows: TGTGCCAGCAGCTTCCGGGAGGGAGAGTACCAAGAGACCCAGTACTTC.

In its sample, this clonotype was seen many times. The V gene is TRBV27, the J gene TRBJ2-3, with 11 bases lining up with TRBD2. V was clipped by 1 base and J by 1 base; unmatched bases: 1. This CDR3 is 16 amino acids long. CDR1 MNHEY and CDR2 SMNVEV come from the germline V gene (reference sequence). The CDR3 protein is CASSLFSGRGTDTQYF. CDR3 bases: TGTGCCAGCAGTTTATTTAGCGGGAGGGGCACAGATACGCAGTATTTT.

The chain employs TRBV11-1 and TRBJ2-7; TRBD1 matches 9 bases. V lost 5 bases to trimming and J lost 6 bases; unmatched junction nucleotides: 8. Germline assignment: CDR1 SGHAT and CDR2 FQDESV (reference sequence). The length of the CDR3 is 14 residues. The CDR3 DNA sequence: TGTGCCAGCAGCCCAGGGACAGGGAACGCCGAGCAGTACTTC. Translated, it gives CASSPGTGNAEQYF.

Comments on this clonotype: One junction end does not reproduce the germline sequence, and a read error may be involved. The genes are TRBV12-3 or TRBV12-4 and TRBJ2-1; TRBD1 matches at 11 bases. The CDR3 runs 19 residues. The CDR3 region is CAGSLRRGGQGVTYNEQFF. The CDR3 DNA is TGTGCCGGCAGTTTAAGGAGGGGGGGACAGGGGGTAACCTACAATGAGCAGTTCTTC.

V gene TRBV20-1 combines with J gene TRBJ2-1, with 12 bases that match TRBD2. This CDR3 has 15 residues. The J segment lost 6 bases and the V segment lost 5 bases, leaving 8 bases of the junction unmatched. Germline CDR1 and CDR2: DFQATT and SNEGSKA (reference sequence). CDR3 loop: CSAARTSGIGNEQFF. CDR3 DNA: TGCAGTGCTGCCCGGACTAGCGGGATTGGCAATGAGCAGTTCTTC.

This clonotype has a count of ten or more. The chain joins TRBV27 to TRBJ1-6, with TRBD1 as a possible D gene (6 bases). Looked up from germline, CDR1 is MNHEY and CDR2 is SMNVEV (reference sequence). The CDR3 consists of 17 residues. Trimming shortened V by 4 bases and J by 5 bases, and 18 bases separated the two germline ends. CDR3 nucleotide sequence: TGTGCCAGCAGTTCAATCGGGAGGGGGAATAATAATTCACCCCTCCACTTT. The encoded protein is CASSSIGRGNNNSPLHF.

This sequence joins TRBV6-1 and TRBJ1-3; 8 nucleotides align to TRBD1. The CDR3 covers 13 residues. CDR1 and CDR2 from the germline V gene are MNHNS and SASEGT. V dropped 6 bases and J dropped 9; count of bases not matched to a gene: 7. CDR3 loop: CASRTGEGGTIYF. The DNA for the CDR3 is TGTGCCAGCAGGACAGGGGAAGGAGGCACCATATATTTT.

This clonotype was seen ten or more times. J is TRBJ2-7 and V is TRBV6-1, with D perhaps TRBD2 (6 bases). Germline CDR1 and CDR2: MNHNS and SASEGT. The CDR3 is 16 amino acids. Deletions cut 6 bases from V and 0 bases from J, with 18 bases between. CDR3 in DNA: TGTGCCAGCAGAGTAACCGGCGGGGATAGCTCCTACGAGCAGTACTTC. It specifies CASRVTGGDSSYEQYF.

As regards this clonotype: This sequence may be a read error, since a much larger clone differs from it by one base. The chain links TRBV27 to TRBJ1-1; TRBD1 matches at 9 bases. The CDR3 consists of 16 residues. CDR1 is MNHEY and CDR2 is SMNVEV in the germline V gene (reference sequence). The V gene end was trimmed by 4 bases and the J gene end by 10 bases; junction bases not matched to a gene: 16. CDR3 nucleotide sequence: TGTGCCAGCAGTTCCCGCTGGGGACAGGGTATCTTAGGAGCTTTCTTT. Its translation: CASSSRWGQGILGAFF.

A few counts support this clonotype. V and J are TRBV19 and TRBJ1-4, with D possibly TRBD1 on 6 matching bases. The CDR3 covers 15 residues. Deletions cut 7 bases from V and 6 bases from J, with 18 bases between. Germline CDR1 and CDR2: LNHDA and SQIVND (reference sequence). The CDR3 sequence is CASTLGGAPDEKLFF. CDR3 bases: TGTGCCAGTACCCTGGGGGGGGCCCCAGATGAAAAACTGTTTTTT.

This clonotype appeared many times. The gene calls are TRBV5-5 and TRBJ2-5, with D unclear. Germline CDR1 SGHKS, CDR2 YYEKEE (reference sequence). V was cut by 2 bases and J by 4 bases, with 9 bases left in between. The CDR3 has 13 amino acids. The CDR3 DNA reads TGTGCCAGCAGCTTTGGGCAGACAGAGACCCAGTACTTC. This translates into CASSFGQTETQYF.

The sample holds many counts of this clonotype. This sequence joins TRBV10-3 and TRBJ2-6; no clear D gene. Germline V gene sequence: CDR1 ENHRY, CDR2 SYGVKD. The ends were cut back, 6 bases at V and 2 bases at J, with 8 bases in the middle. The CDR3 has 14 residues. CDR3 amino acids: CAISVGPGANVLTF. In nucleotides, the CDR3 is TGTGCCATCAGCGTGGGCCCTGGGGCCAACGTCCTGACTTTC.

This clonotype was counted at least ten times. The chain carries TRBV29-1 and TRBJ2-1; 16 bases fit TRBD2. The germline CDR1 and CDR2 sequences are SQVTM and ANQGSEA. There are 15 residues in the CDR3. V shed 6 bases and J 8 bases; nucleotides not matched to a gene: 7. CDR3: CSVDSGTSGRDEQFF. CDR3 bases: TGCAGCGTGGACTCCGGGACTAGCGGGAGGGATGAGCAGTTCTTC.

In this sample, this clonotype turned up a few times. The V gene is TRBV9, the J gene TRBJ2-1, with D perhaps matching TRBD2 (7 bases). CDR3 length: 16 residues. CDR1 and CDR2 (germline): SGDLS, YYNGEE. Between the trimmed V and J ends, which lost 5 bases and 7 bases, there was a span of 22 bases. The CDR3 loop is CASSPRVGGLENEQFF. Here the CDR3 DNA reads TGTGCCAGCAGTCCCCGGGTCGGGGGGCTGGAAAATGAGCAGTTCTTC.

The V gene is TRBV20-1, the J gene TRBJ2-2; no clear D. The CDR3 covers 13 residues. The germline V gene has CDR1 DFQATT and CDR2 SNEGSKA (reference sequence). Trimming removed 0 bases at V and 6 bases at J, with 8 bases between. The CDR3 spells CSAREYRAGELFF. As DNA, the CDR3 is TGCAGTGCTAGAGAATATAGGGCCGGGGAGCTGTTTTTT.

This clonotype has more than one count but fewer than ten. This chain links TRBV5-1 with TRBJ2-2; maybe TRBD2 (7 bases). Trimming shortened V by 4 bases and J by 5 bases, and 12 bases separated the two germline ends. CDR1 is SGHRS and CDR2 is YFSETQ in the germline V gene. This CDR3 has 14 residues. The CDR3 DNA follows: TGCGCCAGCAGCCCCAGCGGGACAACCGGGGAGCTGTTTTTT. Its protein product is CASSPSGTTGELFF.

This clonotype was observed many times. The chain uses TRBV12-3 or TRBV12-4 and TRBJ2-7; 9 positions match TRBD1. CDR3 size: 13 residues. J was trimmed by 4 bases and V by 5 bases; bases with no gene match: 3. The CDR3 region has the DNA TGTGCCAGCAGTAAACAGGGGGCTTACGAGCAGTACTTC. Translation: CASSKQGAYEQYF.

Comment on this clonotype: A read error is likely, as this CDR3 ends without the conserved phenylalanine or tryptophan. The chain has TRBV4-1 and TRBJ2-7; TRBD2 might be the D (5 bases). This CDR3 region has 17 residues. CDR1 is MGHRA and CDR2 is YSYEKL in the germline V gene. Trimming shortened V by 0 bases and J by 6 bases, and 21 bases separated the two germline ends. The CDR3 reads CASSQERTCSLLREQYL. The CDR3 region has the DNA TGCGCCAGCAGCCAAGAGCGGACTTGTTCTTTGCTCCGCGAGCAGTACCTC.

This clonotype was seen at least ten times. The chain links TRBV6-1 to TRBJ1-4; D ambiguous. The CDR3 length is 14 residues. Germline CDR1 MNHNS, CDR2 SASEGT. The V gene lost 8 bases and the J gene lost 5 bases, with 15 bases spanning the gap. CDR3 loop: CASSNLGPNEKLFF. In DNA form, the CDR3 reads TGTGCCAGCTCGAATCTCGGTCCCAATGAAAAACTGTTTTTT.

This clonotype was found a few times. The chain uses TRBV28 and TRBJ1-6, with a tentative D call TRBD1 (6 bases). This CDR3 is built from 15 residues. Germline assignment: CDR1 MDHEN and CDR2 SYDVKM. V was clipped by 1 base and J by 14 bases, with 18 bases between them. The CDR3 is CASSLSGGPQWSLHF. DNA of the CDR3: TGTGCCAGCAGTTTATCCGGGGGCCCACAATGGTCCCTCCACTTT.

The chain is built from TRBV6-1 and TRBJ2-1; 8 bases agree with TRBD2. CDR3 length: 13 amino acids. V shed 7 bases and J 10 bases; nucleotides not matched to a gene: 9. Germline V lookup: CDR1 MNHNS, CDR2 SASEGT. CDR3 sequence reads: CASTGFSGAEQFF. The CDR3 DNA reads TGTGCCAGCACCGGTTTTAGCGGGGCGGAGCAGTTCTTC.

There are a few counts of this clonotype. V usage is TRBV27 and J usage is TRBJ1-1, with no clear D. The CDR3 totals 11 residues. CDR1 is MNHEY, CDR2 SMNVEV, per germline (reference sequence). The germline V and J ends were trimmed by 6 bases and 4 bases, with 6 bases remaining between them. CDR3 coding DNA: TGTGCCAGCAGGTGGGGCACTGAAGCTTTCTTT. Amino acids: CASRWGTEAFF.

The table lists this clonotype with a few counts. The V gene is TRBV2, the J gene TRBJ1-5; the D gene is possibly TRBD1 (5 bases). CDR3 length equals 13 residues. In germline, CDR1 is SNHLY, CDR2 FYNNEI. Trimming took off 8 bases at V and 4 bases at J, with 12 bases between the two ends. The CDR3 loop reads CASRPGGNQPQHF. CDR3 coding DNA: TGTGCCAGCCGCCCCGGGGGGAATCAGCCCCAGCATTTT.

This clonotype was seen many times. The chain recombines TRBV28 with TRBJ1-1, with D unclear. Trimming took off 2 bases at V and 8 bases at J, with 9 bases between the two ends. The CDR3 is made up of 12 amino acids. The V gene's germline CDR1 is MDHEN and CDR2 SYDVKM. The DNA of the CDR3 is TGTGCCAGCAGTTTAAGCGGAATAGAAGCTTTCTTT. This sequence encodes CASSLSGIEAFF.

In its sample, this clonotype was seen many times. V is TRBV6-2 or TRBV6-3 and J is TRBJ2-5, with TRBD2 matching over 8 bases. Germline V gene data show CDR1 as MNHEY and CDR2 as SVGEGT. This CDR3 comprises 15 residues. Trimming removed 2 bases from V and 0 bases from J; junction bases left unmatched: 2. This chain's CDR3 is CASSYSGSNQETQYF. The DNA of the CDR3 is TGTGCCAGCAGTTACAGCGGGAGCAACCAAGAGACCCAGTACTTC.

This clonotype was seen repeatedly, ten times or more. V usage is TRBV12-3 or TRBV12-4 and J usage is TRBJ1-5; D unclear. This CDR3 comprises 14 residues. V lost 3 bases to trimming and J lost 0 bases, with 6 bases between them. The CDR3, as DNA: TGTGCCAGCAGTTTTCTGAATAGCAATCAGCCCCAGCATTTT. This encodes CASSFLNSNQPQHF.

This clonotype was seen a few times. This rearrangement joins TRBV29-1 to TRBJ2-7; the D gene is possibly TRBD1 (6 bases). Trimming took off 0 bases at V and 0 bases at J, with 12 bases between the two ends. The CDR3 extends over 15 amino acids. The germline V gene has CDR1 SQVTM and CDR2 ANQGSEA. The CDR3 reads CSVEDQGSSSYEQYF. As DNA, the CDR3 is TGCAGCGTTGAAGATCAGGGGAGTAGCTCCTACGAGCAGTACTTC.

The chain has TRBV5-4 and TRBJ1-2; 9 bases line up with TRBD1. The CDR3 contains 15 residues. The germline V gene has CDR1 SGHNT and CDR2 YYREEE (reference sequence). V lost 5 bases and J lost 4; bases outside the gene matches: 9. The chain's CDR3 is CASREGTGIGYGYTF. In DNA form, the CDR3 reads TGTGCCAGCAGGGAAGGGACAGGGATAGGCTATGGCTACACCTTC.

The chain is built from TRBV20-1 and TRBJ2-1; D gene unclear. This CDR3 has 15 residues. Trimming removed 7 bases at V and 8 bases at J, with 24 bases between. Germline V gene sequence: CDR1 DFQATT, CDR2 SNEGSKA (reference sequence). As DNA, the CDR3 is TGCAGTGAGCCCCTTTTCATACCTAAAAGTCATGAGCAGTTCTTC. It yields the protein CSEPLFIPKSHEQFF.